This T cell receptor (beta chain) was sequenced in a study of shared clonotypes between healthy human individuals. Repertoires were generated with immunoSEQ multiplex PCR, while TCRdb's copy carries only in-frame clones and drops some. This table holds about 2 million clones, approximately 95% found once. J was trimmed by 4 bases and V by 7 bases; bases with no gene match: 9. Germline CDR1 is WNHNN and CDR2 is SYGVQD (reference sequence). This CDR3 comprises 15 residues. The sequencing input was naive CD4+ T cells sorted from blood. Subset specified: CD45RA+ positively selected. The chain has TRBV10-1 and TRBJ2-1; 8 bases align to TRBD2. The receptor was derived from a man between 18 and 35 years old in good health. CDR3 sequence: CASTPGTSGYNEQFF. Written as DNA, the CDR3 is TGCGCCAGCACCCCGGGTACTAGCGGTTACAATGAGCAGTTCTTC.